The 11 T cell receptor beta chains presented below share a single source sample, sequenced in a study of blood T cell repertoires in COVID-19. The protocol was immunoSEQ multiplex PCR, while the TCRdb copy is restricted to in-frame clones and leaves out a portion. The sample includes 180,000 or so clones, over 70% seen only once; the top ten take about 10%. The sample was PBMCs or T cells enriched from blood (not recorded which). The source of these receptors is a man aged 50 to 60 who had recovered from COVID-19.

The CDR3 spells CATTVSSGDTDTQYF. In DNA, the CDR3 is TGTGCCACCACCGTTAGTAGCGGGGACACAGATACGCAGTATTTT. The chain links TRBV24-1 to TRBJ2-3; 8 nucleotides agree with TRBD2. Germline trimming cut 8 bases from V and 2 bases from J; bases unmatched to any gene: 8. There are 15 residues in the CDR3. Germline V gives CDR1 KGHDR, CDR2 SFDVKD.

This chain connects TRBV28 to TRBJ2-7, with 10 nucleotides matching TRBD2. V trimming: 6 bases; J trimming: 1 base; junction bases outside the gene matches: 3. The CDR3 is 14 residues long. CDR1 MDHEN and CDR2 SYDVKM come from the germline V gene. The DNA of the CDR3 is TGTGCCAGCAGAAGACTAGCGGGTTCCTACGAGCAGTACTTC. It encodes CASRRLAGSYEQYF.

The CDR3 bases are TGTGCCAGCAGCCCCGATTCCGGGACACCTTATGGCTACACCTTC. Translation gives CASSPDSGTPYGYTF. The rearrangement joins TRBV7-3 to TRBJ1-2, with D perhaps matching TRBD1 (6 bases). This CDR3 has 15 amino acids. Germline V CDR1 and CDR2: SGHTA, FQGTGA. V gave up 5 bases and J gave up 5 bases, with 18 bases separating them.

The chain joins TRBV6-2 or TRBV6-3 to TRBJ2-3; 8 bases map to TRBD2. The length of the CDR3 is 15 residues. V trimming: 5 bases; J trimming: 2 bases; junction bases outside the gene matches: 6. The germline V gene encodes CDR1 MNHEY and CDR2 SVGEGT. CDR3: CASSLQTSATDTQYF. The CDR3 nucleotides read TGTGCCAGCAGTCTCCAGACTAGCGCCACAGATACGCAGTATTTT.

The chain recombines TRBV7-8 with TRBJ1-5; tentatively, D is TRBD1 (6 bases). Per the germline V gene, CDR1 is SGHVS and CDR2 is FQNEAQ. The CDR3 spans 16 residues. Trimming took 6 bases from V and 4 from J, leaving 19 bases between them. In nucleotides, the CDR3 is TGTGCCAGCAGGGGGGAAGGGGCAGGGGTGAATCAGCCCCAGCATTTT. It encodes CASRGEGAGVNQPQHF.

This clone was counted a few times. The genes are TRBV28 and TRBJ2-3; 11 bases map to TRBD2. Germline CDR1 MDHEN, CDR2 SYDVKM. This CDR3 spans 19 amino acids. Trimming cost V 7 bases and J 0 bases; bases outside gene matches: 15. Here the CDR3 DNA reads TGTGCCAGCACCCCCCCGGCACTAGCGGGAGACCCTAGCACAGATACGCAGTATTTT. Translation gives CASTPPALAGDPSTDTQYF.

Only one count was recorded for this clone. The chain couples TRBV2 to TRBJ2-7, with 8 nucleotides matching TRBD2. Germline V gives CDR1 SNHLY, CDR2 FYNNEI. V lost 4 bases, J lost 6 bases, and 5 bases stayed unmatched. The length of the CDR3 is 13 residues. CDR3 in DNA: TGTGCCAGCAGTGCCTCCGGGGGGGCCGAGCAGTACTTC. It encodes CASSASGGAEQYF.

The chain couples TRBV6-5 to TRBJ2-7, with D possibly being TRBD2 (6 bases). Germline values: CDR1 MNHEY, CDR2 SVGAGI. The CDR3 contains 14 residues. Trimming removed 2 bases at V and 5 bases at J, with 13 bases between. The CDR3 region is CASSYMGGSNEQYF. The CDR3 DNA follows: TGTGCCAGCAGTTACATGGGGGGAAGTAACGAGCAGTACTTC.

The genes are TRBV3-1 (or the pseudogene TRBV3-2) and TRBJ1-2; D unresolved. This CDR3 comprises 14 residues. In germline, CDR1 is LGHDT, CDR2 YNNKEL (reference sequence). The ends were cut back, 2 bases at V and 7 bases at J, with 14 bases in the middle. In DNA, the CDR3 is TGTGCCAGCAGCCAAAAGGGAGCGGGCCTTGGCTACACCTTC. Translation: CASSQKGAGLGYTF.

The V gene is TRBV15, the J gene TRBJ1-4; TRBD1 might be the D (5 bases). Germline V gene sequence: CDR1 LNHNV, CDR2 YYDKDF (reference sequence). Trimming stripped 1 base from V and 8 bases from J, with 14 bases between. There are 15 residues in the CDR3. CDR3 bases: TGTGCCACCAGCAGAGGGATGCAGGGTAGCGAAAAACTGTTTTTT. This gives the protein CATSRGMQGSEKLFF. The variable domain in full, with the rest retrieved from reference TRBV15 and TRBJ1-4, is DAMVIQNPRYQVTQFGKPVTLSCSQTLNHNVMYWYQQKSSQAPKLLFHYYDKDFNNEADTPDNFQSRRPNTSFCFLDIRSPGLGDTAMYLCATSRGMQGSEKLFFGSGTQLSVL.

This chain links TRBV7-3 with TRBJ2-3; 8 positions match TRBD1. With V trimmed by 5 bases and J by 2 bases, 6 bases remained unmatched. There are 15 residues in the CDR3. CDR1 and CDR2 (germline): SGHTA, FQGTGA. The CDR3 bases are TGTGCCAGCAGCCTGCGGACAGGGACCACAGATACGCAGTATTTT. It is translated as CASSLRTGTTDTQYF.